A single sample is the source of the 15 T cell receptor beta chains below, sequenced in a study of blood T cell repertoires in COVID-19. Measured with immunoSEQ multiplex PCR; TCRdb has only the in-frame clones, and not every one. Among under 95,000 clones listed, roughly 90% were seen once. The sequenced material came from peripheral blood. The receptor source for this set is a man over 45 with COVID-19, enrolled during active disease.

V is TRBV5-4 and J is TRBJ2-7, with D tentatively TRBD2 (6 bases). CDR1 and CDR2 from the germline V gene are SGHNT and YYREEE (reference sequence). The V end was cut by 1 base, the J end by 2 bases, with 13 bases between. CDR3 length: 15 residues. CDR3 in amino acids: CASSLLEGYPYEQYF. The CDR3 coding sequence is TGTGCCAGCAGCTTGCTGGAGGGCTACCCCTACGAGCAGTACTTC.

The CDR3 here is CSGQGLNEKLFF. The CDR3 DNA reads as TGCAGCGGGCAGGGTCTAAATGAAAAACTGTTTTTT. The chain has TRBV29-1 and TRBJ1-4; tentative D call: TRBD1 (5 bases). CDR3 size: 12 residues. V lost 7 bases, J lost 5 bases, and 11 bases lay in between. In germline, CDR1 is SQVTM, CDR2 ANQGSEA.

The V gene is TRBV5-4, the J gene TRBJ2-1, with 8 nucleotides matching TRBD2. The CDR3 extends over 13 amino acids. Germline V gene lookup returns CDR1 SGHNT and CDR2 YYREEE (reference sequence). J was trimmed by 7 bases and V by 6 bases; bases with no gene match: 6. The CDR3 protein is CASTPGLVNEQFF. As DNA, the CDR3 is TGTGCCAGCACCCCGGGACTAGTAAATGAGCAGTTCTTC.

This clone appeared once. The CDR3 loop is CASGTREFF. In nucleotides, the CDR3 is TGTGCCAGCGGGACTAGGGAGTTCTTC. This sequence joins TRBV12-3 or TRBV12-4 and TRBJ2-1; 8 nucleotides agree with TRBD2. J was trimmed by 14 bases and V by 8 bases; bases with no gene match: 2. CDR3 length equals 9 residues.

This chain joins TRBV2 and TRBJ2-7; D is perhaps TRBD2 (6 bases). The germline gives CDR1 SNHLY, CDR2 FYNNEI. Trimming removed 4 bases at V and 6 bases at J, with 16 bases between. CDR3 size: 14 residues. Here the CDR3 reads CASSVSLTRLEQYF. In nucleotides, the CDR3 is TGTGCCAGCAGTGTCTCACTGACTAGACTCGAGCAGTACTTC.

This chain connects TRBV10-3 to TRBJ1-2, with 7 positions matching TRBD1. Losses at the gene ends were 2 bases for V and 6 bases for J; bases not matched to a gene: 6. The CDR3 totals 14 residues. Germline V gene sequence: CDR1 ENHRY, CDR2 SYGVKD. The CDR3 here is CAISEPKGAHGYTF. For the CDR3, the DNA is TGTGCCATCAGTGAGCCAAAGGGGGCGCATGGCTACACCTTC.

This clone was detected only once. The rearrangement uses TRBV25-1 and TRBJ2-1; 7 positions agree with TRBD1. The CDR3 extends over 15 amino acids. Germline loops: CDR1 MGHDK, CDR2 SYGVNS. V shed 6 bases, J shed 4 bases, and the junction held 9 bases outside the gene matches. The DNA of the CDR3 is TGTGCCAGCAGCCTCCGACAGGGTCTTTACAATGAGCAGTTCTTC. It codes for CASSLRQGLYNEQFF.

The rearrangement uses TRBV10-3 and TRBJ2-3, with 7 bases matching TRBD1. The CDR3 covers 14 residues. The V gene end was trimmed by 10 bases and the J gene end by 4 bases; junction bases not matched to a gene: 11. Germline V gene lookup returns CDR1 ENHRY and CDR2 SYGVKD. The CDR3 DNA sequence: TGTGCCACTACCGGGACAGAACGTCCAGATACGCAGTATTTT. It yields the protein CATTGTERPDTQYF.

The rearrangement joins TRBV5-6 to TRBJ2-7; 7 bases line up with TRBD1. Trimming removed 1 base from V and 1 base from J; junction bases left unmatched: 2. The CDR3 extends over 14 amino acids. The germline V gene encodes CDR1 SGHDT and CDR2 YYEEEE. The CDR3 is CASSLRQGSYEQYF. The CDR3 coding sequence is TGTGCCAGCAGCTTGAGACAGGGATCCTACGAGCAGTACTTC.

This rearrangement joins TRBV20-1 to TRBJ2-1; tentatively, D is TRBD1 (6 bases). Germline-derived CDR1 and CDR2 are DFQATT and SNEGSKA (reference sequence). Trimming removed 3 bases at V and 4 bases at J, with 13 bases between. The CDR3 loop spans 14 amino acids. CDR3 nucleotides: TGCAGTGCTAGTTTGGGGGCGGAGTACAATGAGCAGTTCTTC. Encoded protein: CSASLGAEYNEQFF.

The chain joins TRBV18 to TRBJ2-5; 12 nucleotides match TRBD2. The CDR3 has 15 amino acids. V lost 3 bases and J lost 4; bases outside the gene matches: 3. Germline-derived CDR1 and CDR2 are KGHSH and LQKENI. The CDR3 bases are TGTGCCAGCTCACCGCAGGGACTAGCGGGAGAGACCCAGTACTTC. Its protein is CASSPQGLAGETQYF. The full variable domain, in which reference TRBV18 and TRBJ2-5 provide the parts outside the CDR3, is NAGVMQNPRHLVRRRGQEARLRCSPMKGHSHVYWYRQLPEEGLKFMVYLQKENIIDESGMPKERFSAEFPKEGPSILRIQQVVRGDSAAYFCASSPQGLAGETQYFGPGTRLLVL.

V gene TRBV11-2 combines with J gene TRBJ2-7; tentatively, D is TRBD1 (5 bases). The CDR3 sequence is 13 residues long. Germline-derived CDR1 and CDR2 are SGHAT and FQNNGV. The ends were cut back, 2 bases at V and 3 bases at J, with 8 bases in the middle. CDR3 protein: CASSLRQLYEQYF. CDR3 sequence (DNA): TGTGCCAGCAGCTTACGACAGCTCTACGAGCAGTACTTC.

The CDR3 loop reads CASSLDQGADAEAFF. CDR3 sequence (DNA): TGCGCCAGCAGCTTGGATCAGGGGGCAGACGCTGAAGCTTTCTTT. The chain links TRBV5-1 to TRBJ1-1; 8 positions match TRBD1. This CDR3 spans 15 amino acids. J lost 6 bases, V lost 0 bases, and 7 bases had no gene match. The germline gives CDR1 SGHRS, CDR2 YFSETQ.

This clone came up a few times. This rearrangement joins TRBV6-5 to TRBJ2-1; 12 bases match TRBD2. Germline values: CDR1 MNHEY, CDR2 SVGAGI. This CDR3 has 16 residues. Trimming took 0 bases from V and 5 from J; bases not matched to a gene: 2. CDR3 bases: TGTGCCAGCAGTTACTCCGGACTAGCGGGAAACAATGAGCAGTTCTTC. Protein: CASSYSGLAGNNEQFF.

The DNA of the CDR3 is TGTGCCAGCAGTGCCCGGGACATTTTGGGTGGCTACACCTTC. This codes for CASSARDILGGYTF. This chain joins TRBV27 and TRBJ1-2; possible D gene TRBD1, 6 bases. Between the trimmed V and J ends, which lost 5 bases and 7 bases, there was a span of 17 bases. The CDR3 covers 14 residues. Germline CDR1 reads MNHEY; CDR2 reads SMNVEV (reference sequence).